Below, 23 T cell receptor beta chains from the same sample are listed, as sequenced in a study of blood T cell repertoires in COVID-19. Method: immunoSEQ multiplex PCR; TCRdb's copy keeps in-frame clones and lacks some. The repertoire holds 130,000 or so clones, with 70% to 90% as singletons. Sequencing input: peripheral blood. Receptors originate from a man aged 65 to 79 with active COVID-19.

The V call is TRBV7-9, the J call TRBJ2-1; TRBD2 matches 7 bases. V was clipped by 4 bases and J by 2 bases; unmatched bases: 17. This CDR3 contains 19 residues. CDR1 is SEHNR, CDR2 FQNEAQ, per germline (reference sequence). The CDR3 region has the DNA TGTGCCAGCAGCTCCTCGGCTAATAGGCCCCGGGGGGCCTACAATGAGCAGTTCTTC. Translated: CASSSSANRPRGAYNEQFF.

Here the CDR3 DNA reads TGTGCCAGCAGTTTAAGAGGAGATACGCAGTATTTT. Protein: CASSLRGDTQYF. The rearrangement links TRBV12-3 or TRBV12-4 to TRBJ2-3; no definite D call. The CDR3 is 12 amino acids. Trimming pared 2 bases from V and 5 bases from J, leaving 5 bases between.

The chain couples TRBV5-4 to TRBJ2-2; possible D gene TRBD1, 8 bases. The CDR3 loop spans 16 amino acids. V lost 4 bases and J lost 3, with 16 bases in between. Looked up from germline, CDR1 is SGHNT and CDR2 is YYREEE (reference sequence). This CDR3 is CASSPRQGRDTGELFF. DNA for the CDR3: TGTGCCAGCAGCCCTAGACAGGGGAGGGACACCGGGGAGCTGTTTTTT.

In its sample, this clone was seen a few times. The rearrangement joins TRBV28 to TRBJ1-2; D is possibly TRBD1 (5 bases). The CDR3 has 11 residues. Trimming took 6 bases from V and 8 from J, leaving 10 bases between them. Germline V lookup: CDR1 MDHEN, CDR2 SYDVKM. The CDR3 loop is CASSWTQGYTF. Written as DNA, the CDR3 is TGTGCCAGCAGCTGGACACAGGGCTACACCTTC.

This chain links TRBV7-2 with TRBJ1-1, with no clear D. Germline lookup yields CDR1 SGHTA and CDR2 FQGNSA. V was trimmed by 5 bases and J by 0 bases, leaving 13 bases between them. The CDR3 is made up of 15 amino acids. The CDR3 bases are TGTGCCAGCAGCGTTCAAACGCAGTTGAACACTGAAGCTTTCTTT. This gives the protein CASSVQTQLNTEAFF.

The CDR3, as DNA: TGTGCCAGCAGTCAACAGGGGGCATACAATGAGCAGTTCTTC. Translated: CASSQQGAYNEQFF. The chain is built from TRBV6-5 and TRBJ2-1, with 9 positions matching TRBD1. The CDR3 runs 14 residues. Germline CDR1 and CDR2: MNHEY and SVGAGI. Losses at the gene ends were 5 bases for V and 4 bases for J; bases not matched to a gene: 3.

This rearrangement joins TRBV7-3 to TRBJ2-3; no reliable D call. Germline CDR1 reads SGHTA; CDR2 reads FQGTGA. This CDR3 has 13 amino acids. V was pared by 4 bases and J by 4 bases, with 9 bases between. CDR3 protein: CASSSLYSDTQYF. The CDR3 DNA follows: TGTGCCAGCAGCTCGCTATACTCAGATACGCAGTATTTT.

The chain uses TRBV6-5 and TRBJ2-7; 12 bases fit TRBD1. CDR3 size: 15 residues. Germline V lookup: CDR1 MNHEY, CDR2 SVGAGI. The trim removed 7 bases at V and 7 bases at J, leaving 11 bases unmatched. CDR3 in DNA: TGTGCCAGCATCGGCAGGGACAGGGGGCCCCTGGAGCAGTACTTC. Amino acid sequence: CASIGRDRGPLEQYF.

This chain joins TRBV25-1 and TRBJ2-5, with TRBD2 identical over 7 bases. The junction had 9 bases not matched to a gene; V was cut back by 3 bases and J by 5 bases. The germline CDR1 and CDR2 sequences are MGHDK and SYGVNS. CDR3 length equals 15 residues. The CDR3 bases are TGTGCCAGCAGTGATTCAGGACTAGGAGGGGAGACCCAGTACTTC. Translation: CASSDSGLGGETQYF.

The rearrangement links TRBV6-2 or TRBV6-3 to TRBJ1-1; D is uncertain. Per the germline V gene, CDR1 is MNHEY and CDR2 is SVGEGT. The CDR3 is 12 amino acids. V dropped 2 bases and J dropped 3 bases, with 4 bases sitting between them. CDR3 region: CASSYTYTEAFF. The CDR3 DNA reads as TGTGCCAGCAGTTACACTTACACTGAAGCTTTCTTT.

This sequence joins TRBV5-1 and TRBJ1-2; D is undetermined. The CDR3 sequence is 14 residues long. Germline CDR1 SGHRS, CDR2 YFSETQ. The V end lost 0 bases, the J end lost 7 bases, and 13 bases lay between the germline ends. CDR3: CASSLEGGMAGYTF. In nucleotides, the CDR3 is TGCGCCAGCAGCTTGGAAGGAGGGATGGCTGGCTACACCTTC.

In its sample, this clone was seen once. The chain combines TRBV5-5 with TRBJ1-6; the D gene is possibly TRBD1 (6 bases). CDR3 length: 16 amino acids. Germline V CDR1 and CDR2: SGHKS, YYEKEE (reference sequence). The V end lost 1 base, the J end lost 1 base, and 9 bases lay between the germline ends. The CDR3 region has the DNA TGTGCCAGCAGCTTGCTGGGGACATCCTATAATTCACCCCTCCACTTT. Translated, it gives CASSLLGTSYNSPLHF.

V and J are TRBV28 and TRBJ2-3, with 7 positions matching TRBD2. This CDR3 comprises 13 residues. CDR1 and CDR2 (germline): MDHEN, SYDVKM. The V segment lost 5 bases and the J segment 7 bases; nucleotides outside the gene matches: 6. The CDR3 sequence is CASSLAGENTQYF. CDR3 coding DNA: TGTGCCAGCAGTCTCGCGGGAGAAAATACGCAGTATTTT. Variable domain in full (rest from reference TRBV28 and TRBJ2-3): DVKVTQSSRYLVKRTGEKVFLECVQDMDHENMFWYRQDPGLGLRLIYFSYDVKMKEKGDIPEGYSVSREKKERFSLILESASTNQTSMYLCASSLAGENTQYFGPGTRLTVL.

The chain has TRBV5-1 and TRBJ2-3, with D uncertain. Germline V gene sequence: CDR1 SGHRS, CDR2 YFSETQ. The CDR3 is made up of 11 amino acids. V lost 1 base and J lost 11, with 8 bases in between. CDR3 region: CASSLYTQQYF. CDR3 DNA: TGCGCCAGCAGCTTGTATACTCAGCAGTATTTT.

Points on this clone: The sample has other DNA sequences that encode this CDR3 too. The chain links TRBV15 to TRBJ1-1; D remains ambiguous. The germline V and J ends were trimmed by 1 base and 12 bases, with 18 bases remaining between them. In germline, CDR1 is LNHNV, CDR2 YYDKDF (reference sequence). CDR3 length equals 14 residues. The CDR3 region has the DNA TGTGCCACCAGCAGAGGGCAGGTTGGGTCGATGACTTTCTTT. This gives the protein CATSRGQVGSMTFF. Filled out from reference TRBV15 and TRBJ1-1, the complete variable domain reads DAMVIQNPRYQVTQFGKPVTLSCSQTLNHNVMYWYQQKSSQAPKLLFHYYDKDFNNEADTPDNFQSRRPNTSFCFLDIRSPGLGDTAMYLCATSRGQVGSMTFFGQGTRLTVV.

This chain links TRBV6-4 with TRBJ1-1; 8 bases agree with TRBD1. Trimming cost V 6 bases and J 2 bases; bases outside gene matches: 5. Germline lookup yields CDR1 MRHNA and CDR2 SNTAGT. This CDR3 has 14 residues. In DNA, the CDR3 is TGTGCCAGCAGAGCCGGGACAGGTAACACTGAAGCTTTCTTT. This translates into CASRAGTGNTEAFF.

This chain joins TRBV2 and TRBJ1-1; D gene ambiguous. CDR3 size: 13 residues. The germline V and J ends were trimmed by 6 bases and 0 bases, with 8 bases remaining between them. Germline V gives CDR1 SNHLY, CDR2 FYNNEI. The CDR3 spells CASSITMNTEAFF. DNA of the CDR3: TGTGCCAGCAGCATTACAATGAACACTGAAGCTTTCTTT.

This clone is a singleton in its sample. This chain connects TRBV4-1 to TRBJ2-1, with D possibly TRBD2 on 5 matching bases. Germline CDR1 MGHRA, CDR2 YSYEKL. V was pared by 0 bases and J by 4 bases, with 16 bases between. This CDR3 region has 17 residues. The CDR3 nucleotides are TGCGCCAGCAGCCAAGACTTCGAGACGGGGAATTACAATGAGCAGTTCTTC. Translated: CASSQDFETGNYNEQFF.

This clone was seen a single time. The chain joins TRBV6-2 or TRBV6-3 to TRBJ2-7; unclear D gene. This CDR3 is 13 amino acids long. V was cut by 2 bases and J by 1 base, with 6 bases left in between. Germline V gives CDR1 MNHEY, CDR2 SVGEGT. This CDR3 reads CASSYVVSYEQYF. CDR3 in DNA: TGTGCCAGCAGTTACGTCGTGTCCTACGAGCAGTACTTC.

The genes are TRBV19 and TRBJ2-3; weak D call: TRBD2 (6 bases). The CDR3 totals 13 residues. From germline, CDR1 is LNHDA and CDR2 SQIVND (reference sequence). Trimming stripped 6 bases from V and 6 bases from J, with 13 bases between. The CDR3: CASSLRRGDTQYF. The CDR3 DNA follows: TGTGCCAGTAGCCTGAGACGGGGGGATACGCAGTATTTT.

This chain connects TRBV9 to TRBJ2-3, with 7 bases that match TRBD2. With V trimmed by 0 bases and J by 0 bases, 4 bases remained unmatched. Germline V lookup: CDR1 SGDLS, CDR2 YYNGEE. This CDR3 region has 16 residues. The CDR3 sequence: CASSVGLAASTDTQYF. The CDR3 region has the DNA TGTGCCAGCAGCGTAGGCCTAGCGGCCAGCACAGATACGCAGTATTTT.

The J gene is TRBJ2-5, the V gene TRBV28; D not certain. The V end was cut by 7 bases, the J end by 4 bases, with 7 bases between. Germline V gives CDR1 MDHEN, CDR2 SYDVKM. The CDR3 extends over 11 amino acids. The CDR3 loop reads CASNTGETQYF. The CDR3 DNA follows: TGTGCCAGCAATACGGGAGAGACCCAGTACTTC.

This clone was counted a single time. The V gene is TRBV9, the J gene TRBJ2-2; 11 bases map to TRBD1. This CDR3 contains 18 residues. The germline CDR1 and CDR2 sequences are SGDLS and YYNGEE. Trimming cost V 3 bases and J 4 bases; bases outside gene matches: 11. Here the CDR3 reads CASSATDRGRTPTGELFF. The CDR3 DNA follows: TGTGCCAGCAGCGCGACGGACAGGGGGCGAACCCCCACCGGGGAGCTGTTTTTT.